Listed here are 18 T cell receptor beta chains from one sample, sequenced in a study of shared clonotypes between healthy human individuals. Only in-frame clones appear in the TCRdb table, and some are missing; sequencing was by immunoSEQ multiplex PCR. The sample shows millions of clones, roughly 92% of them seen only once. Material for sequencing was naive CD4+ T cells sorted from blood. Sample subset: CD45RA+ positively selected. Every receptor here comes from a young man in good health.

A word on this clone: Other DNA sequences in this sample translate to the same CDR3. The CDR3 protein is CASSLEPGGYEQYF. Written as DNA, the CDR3 is TGCGCCAGCAGCTTGGAGCCAGGGGGTTACGAGCAGTACTTC. The chain employs TRBV5-1 and TRBJ2-7; 7 nucleotides agree with TRBD1. CDR1 SGHRS and CDR2 YFSETQ come from the germline V gene. The V segment lost 0 bases and the J segment 4 bases; nucleotides outside the gene matches: 4. The CDR3 sequence is 14 residues long.

This clone was picked up one time. The chain recombines TRBV5-1 with TRBJ2-3; D uncertain. The length of the CDR3 is 17 residues. Germline V gives CDR1 SGHRS, CDR2 YFSETQ. V lost 1 base, J lost 4 bases, and 19 bases lay in between. The CDR3 region has the DNA TGCGCCAGCAGCTTGACTACCGGGCCTCGGTCCGCAGATACGCAGTATTTT. Residues: CASSLTTGPRSADTQYF.

The genes are TRBV27 and TRBJ2-3; D gene uncertain. V lost 3 bases and J lost 2, with 6 bases in between. The CDR3 sequence is 13 residues long. Germline CDR1 MNHEY, CDR2 SMNVEV (reference sequence). Here the CDR3 reads CASSFLNTDTQYF. The CDR3 DNA reads TGTGCCAGCAGTTTTTTAAACACAGATACGCAGTATTTT.

V usage is TRBV6-5 and J usage is TRBJ2-1, with D unclear. The CDR3 contains 12 residues. V was shortened by 4 bases and J by 7 bases, with 8 bases between the two germline ends. The germline V gene encodes CDR1 MNHEY and CDR2 SVGAGI. The DNA of the CDR3 is TGTGCCAGCAGTTTGGGGTCTAATGAGCAGTTCTTC. Translated, it gives CASSLGSNEQFF.

The chain is built from TRBV2 and TRBJ1-2; a possible D gene is TRBD1 (5 bases). The CDR3 has 13 amino acids. Germline CDR1 and CDR2: SNHLY and FYNNEI. V was trimmed by 4 bases and J by 4 bases, leaving 10 bases between them. The chain's CDR3 is CASSGQTVYGYTF. DNA for the CDR3: TGTGCCAGCAGTGGACAGACCGTCTATGGCTACACCTTC.

The chain recombines TRBV7-9 with TRBJ2-5; a weak D match, TRBD1 (6 bases). Trimming removed 4 bases from V and 1 base from J, with 13 bases in between. This CDR3 has 15 amino acids. From germline, CDR1 is SEHNR and CDR2 FQNEAQ (reference sequence). The CDR3 DNA sequence: TGTGCCAGCAGCTGGGGGCCGGACGGCCAAGAGACCCAGTACTTC. It codes for CASSWGPDGQETQYF.

The chain has TRBV4-3 and TRBJ2-1; D is unclear. This CDR3 region has 19 residues. Germline values: CDR1 LGHNA, CDR2 YSLEER. V dropped 0 bases and J dropped 2 bases, with 20 bases sitting between them. Here the CDR3 reads CASSQEYVIVGSPYNEQFF. CDR3 nucleotide sequence: TGCGCCAGCAGCCAAGAGTATGTCATTGTGGGATCCCCCTACAATGAGCAGTTCTTC.

The chain carries TRBV18 and TRBJ1-1, with 8 nucleotides matching TRBD1. After removal of 6 bases from V and 3 bases from J, the junction contained 9 bases not matched to a gene. Germline V gene lookup returns CDR1 KGHSH and CDR2 LQKENI. This CDR3 is 15 amino acids long. The CDR3 DNA follows: TGTGCCAGCTCCAAAAGACAGGGGCTCGACACTGAAGCTTTCTTT. This codes for CASSKRQGLDTEAFF.

The rearrangement links TRBV7-2 to TRBJ2-1; D not certain. CDR1 SGHTA and CDR2 FQGNSA come from the germline V gene. The V gene lost 1 base and the J gene lost 0 bases, with 16 bases spanning the gap. The CDR3 has 18 amino acids. The CDR3 reads CASSLVASATSSYNEQFF. The CDR3 nucleotides are TGTGCCAGCAGCTTAGTGGCTAGTGCGACGAGCTCCTACAATGAGCAGTTCTTC.

The chain links TRBV4-3 to TRBJ2-1; the match to TRBD1 covers 10 bases. The length of the CDR3 is 14 residues. Germline-derived CDR1 and CDR2 are LGHNA and YSLEER. With V trimmed by 4 bases and J by 8 bases, 5 bases remained unmatched. The chain's CDR3 is CASSPGQGWDEQFF. The CDR3 bases are TGCGCCAGCAGCCCGGGACAGGGGTGGGATGAGCAGTTCTTC.

This rearrangement joins TRBV30 to TRBJ1-6, with D unclear. The CDR3 length is 12 residues. From germline, CDR1 is GTSNPN and CDR2 SVGIG (reference sequence). The V and J ends lost 3 bases and 7 bases respectively, with 7 bases between them. The CDR3 is CAWSARNSPLHF. The CDR3 region has the DNA TGTGCCTGGAGCGCCAGGAATTCACCCCTCCACTTT.

The J gene is TRBJ1-1, the V gene TRBV5-5, with 9 bases fitting TRBD1. The V gene's germline CDR1 is SGHKS and CDR2 YYEKEE (reference sequence). V shed 5 bases and J 6 bases; nucleotides not matched to a gene: 11. The CDR3 has 15 residues. The CDR3 is CASRLTGGRVPEAFF. CDR3 nucleotides: TGTGCCAGCAGGCTCACAGGGGGCCGGGTCCCTGAAGCTTTCTTT.

This clone was observed a single time. The V and J genes are TRBV27 and TRBJ2-1; 13 nucleotides line up with TRBD2. V was clipped by 4 bases and J by 7 bases; unmatched bases: 4. This CDR3 has 15 amino acids. Germline V CDR1 and CDR2: MNHEY, SMNVEV (reference sequence). CDR3 sequence reads: CASSSGTSGVNEQFF. Here the CDR3 DNA reads TGTGCCAGCAGTTCAGGGACTAGCGGGGTAAATGAGCAGTTCTTC.

The rearrangement joins TRBV29-1 to TRBJ2-3, with 9 bases identical to TRBD1. V lost 5 bases and J lost 3; bases outside the gene matches: 9. The CDR3 is 15 residues long. Germline loops: CDR1 SQVTM, CDR2 ANQGSEA. CDR3 region: CSVIGTGRSTDTQYF. The CDR3 nucleotides are TGCAGCGTTATAGGGACAGGGAGAAGTACAGATACGCAGTATTTT.

The V call is TRBV7-2, the J call TRBJ2-7, with D perhaps TRBD1 (6 bases). Between the trimmed V and J ends, which lost 5 bases and 2 bases, there was a span of 13 bases. Germline CDR1 and CDR2: SGHTA and FQGNSA. The CDR3 is made up of 14 amino acids. CDR3 loop: CASSQEQGTYEQYF. For the CDR3, the DNA is TGTGCCAGCAGCCAGGAACAGGGTACCTACGAGCAGTACTTC.

This clone was seen only once. Other DNA sequences of this sample code for an identical CDR3. The V call is TRBV30, the J call TRBJ2-3; 8 nucleotides match TRBD1. Germline V gives CDR1 GTSNPN, CDR2 SVGIG (reference sequence). J lost 6 bases, V lost 3 bases, and 8 bases had no gene match. The CDR3 spans 14 residues. For the CDR3, the DNA is TGTGCCTGGAGCGCTGACAGGGGACGGGATACGCAGTATTTT. Translated, it gives CAWSADRGRDTQYF.

The rearrangement joins TRBV19 to TRBJ2-1; TRBD1 matches at 9 bases. The CDR3 extends over 15 amino acids. Trimming at V came to 5 bases and at J to 6 bases, leaving 8 bases not matched to a gene. Per the germline V gene, CDR1 is LNHDA and CDR2 is SQIVND (reference sequence). The CDR3 DNA reads TGTGCCAGTAGTGTCACCGGGACAGGGTTCAATGAGCAGTTCTTC. Protein: CASSVTGTGFNEQFF.

The chain uses TRBV6-5 and TRBJ1-4; D not resolved. This CDR3 spans 13 amino acids. Germline CDR1 reads MNHEY; CDR2 reads SVGAGI. V dropped 6 bases and J dropped 8 bases, with 13 bases sitting between them. The CDR3 DNA is TGTGCCAGCAGAGGTGACTTTCGAGAAAAACTGTTTTTT. Its translation: CASRGDFREKLFF.